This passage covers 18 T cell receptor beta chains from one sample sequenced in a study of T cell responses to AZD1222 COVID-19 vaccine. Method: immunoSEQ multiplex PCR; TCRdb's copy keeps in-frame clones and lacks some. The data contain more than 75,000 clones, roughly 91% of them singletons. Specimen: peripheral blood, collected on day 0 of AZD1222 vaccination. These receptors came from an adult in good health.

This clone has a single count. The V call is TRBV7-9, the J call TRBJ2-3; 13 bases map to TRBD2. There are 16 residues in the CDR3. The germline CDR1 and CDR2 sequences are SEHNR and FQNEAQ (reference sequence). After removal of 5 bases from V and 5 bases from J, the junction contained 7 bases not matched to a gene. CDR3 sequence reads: CASSAGLAGVKDTQYF. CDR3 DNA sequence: TGTGCCAGCAGCGCAGGACTAGCGGGAGTAAAAGATACGCAGTATTTT.

In DNA, the CDR3 is TGCGCCAGCAGTATGGCGGAAGATACGCAGTATTTT. It encodes CASSMAEDTQYF. V and J are TRBV4-3 and TRBJ2-3; D is unclear. Trimming shortened V by 6 bases and J by 5 bases, and 9 bases separated the two germline ends. From germline, CDR1 is LGHNA and CDR2 YSLEER. The CDR3 extends over 12 amino acids.

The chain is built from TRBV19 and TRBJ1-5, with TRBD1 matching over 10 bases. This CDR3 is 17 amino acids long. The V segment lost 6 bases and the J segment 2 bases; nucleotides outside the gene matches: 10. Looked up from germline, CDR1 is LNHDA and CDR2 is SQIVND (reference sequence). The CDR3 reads CASRRQGADYGNQPQHF. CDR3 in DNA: TGTGCCAGTAGGAGACAGGGGGCAGATTACGGCAATCAGCCCCAGCATTTT.

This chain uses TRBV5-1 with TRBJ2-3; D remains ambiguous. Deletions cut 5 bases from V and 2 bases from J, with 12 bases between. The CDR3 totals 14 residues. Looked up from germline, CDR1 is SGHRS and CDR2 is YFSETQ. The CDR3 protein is CASRLVVDTDTQYF. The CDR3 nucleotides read TGCGCCAGCAGGCTAGTCGTCGACACAGATACGCAGTATTTT.

This chain's CDR3 is CASSLETGMNTEAFF. In DNA, the CDR3 is TGTGCCAGCAGCTTAGAGACGGGGATGAACACTGAAGCTTTCTTT. The chain joins TRBV11-2 to TRBJ1-1; D is uncertain. The germline CDR1 and CDR2 sequences are SGHAT and FQNNGV. Trimming shortened V by 0 bases and J by 0 bases, and 8 bases separated the two germline ends. The CDR3 runs 15 residues.

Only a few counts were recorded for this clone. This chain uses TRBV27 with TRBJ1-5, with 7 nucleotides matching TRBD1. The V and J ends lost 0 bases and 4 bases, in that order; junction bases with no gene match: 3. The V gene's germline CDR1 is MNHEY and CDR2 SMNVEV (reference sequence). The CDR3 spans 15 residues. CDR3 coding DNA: TGTGCCAGCAGTTTATCGGGACAGCGGAATCAGCCCCAGCATTTT. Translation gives CASSLSGQRNQPQHF.

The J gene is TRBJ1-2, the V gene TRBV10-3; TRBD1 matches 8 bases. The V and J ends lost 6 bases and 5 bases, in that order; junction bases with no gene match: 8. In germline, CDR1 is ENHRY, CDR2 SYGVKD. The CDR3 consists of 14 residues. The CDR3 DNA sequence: TGTGCCATCAGGGGCCGGGACAGGCTTTATGGCTACACCTTC. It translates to CAIRGRDRLYGYTF.

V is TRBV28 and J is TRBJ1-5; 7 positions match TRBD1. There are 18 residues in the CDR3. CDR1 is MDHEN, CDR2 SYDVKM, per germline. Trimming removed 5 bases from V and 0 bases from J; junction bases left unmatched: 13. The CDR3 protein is CASSLSAGQTYSNQPQHF. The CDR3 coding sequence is TGTGCCAGCAGTCTATCGGCGGGACAGACGTATAGCAATCAGCCCCAGCATTTT. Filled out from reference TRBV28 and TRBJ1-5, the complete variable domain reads DVKVTQSSRYLVKRTGEKVFLECVQDMDHENMFWYRQDPGLGLRLIYFSYDVKMKEKGDIPEGYSVSREKKERFSLILESASTNQTSMYLCASSLSAGQTYSNQPQHFGDGTRLSIL.

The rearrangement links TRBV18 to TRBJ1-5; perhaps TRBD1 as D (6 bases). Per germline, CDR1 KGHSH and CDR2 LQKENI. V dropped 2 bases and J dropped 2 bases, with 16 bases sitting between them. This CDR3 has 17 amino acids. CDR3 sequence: CASSPFGTKGRNQPQHF. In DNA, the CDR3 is TGTGCCAGCTCACCATTTGGGACAAAAGGGCGCAATCAGCCCCAGCATTTT.

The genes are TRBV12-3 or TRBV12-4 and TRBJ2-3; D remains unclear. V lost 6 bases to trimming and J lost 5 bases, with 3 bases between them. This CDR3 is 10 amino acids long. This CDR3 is CASRGDTQYF. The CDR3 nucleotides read TGTGCCAGCAGAGGAGATACGCAGTATTTT.

The CDR3 protein is CASSRASGYEQYF. The CDR3 coding sequence is TGTGCCAGCAGCCGCGCTAGCGGCTACGAGCAGTACTTC. The rearrangement links TRBV3-1 (or the pseudogene TRBV3-2) to TRBJ2-7; 7 bases align to TRBD2. The CDR3 runs to 13 residues. Unmatched junction bases numbered 3, after V lost 4 bases and J lost 3 bases. CDR1 and CDR2 (germline): LGHDT, YNNKEL (reference sequence).

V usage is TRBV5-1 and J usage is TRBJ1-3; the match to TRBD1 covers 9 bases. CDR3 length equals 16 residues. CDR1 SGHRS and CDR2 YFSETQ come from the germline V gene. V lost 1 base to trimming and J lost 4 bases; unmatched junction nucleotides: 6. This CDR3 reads CASSLPGTGPGNTIYF. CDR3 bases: TGCGCCAGCAGCTTGCCCGGGACAGGGCCGGGAAACACCATATATTTT.

DNA of the CDR3: TGTGCCAGCAGCGTGGGACAGGTGGAAGGCTACACCTTC. Encoded protein: CASSVGQVEGYTF. This chain uses TRBV9 with TRBJ1-2; 8 bases are a match to TRBD1. Looked up from germline, CDR1 is SGDLS and CDR2 is YYNGEE. The junction had 5 bases not matched to a gene; V was cut back by 2 bases and J by 8 bases. This CDR3 comprises 13 residues.

The CDR3 DNA is TGTGCCAGCAGTTTTACCGGGACTAGCGGAAACAATGAGCAGTTCTTC. The encoded protein is CASSFTGTSGNNEQFF. V gene TRBV11-3 combines with J gene TRBJ2-1; 11 bases are shared with TRBD2. The V gene's germline CDR1 is SGHNT and CDR2 YENEEA. The V and J ends lost 6 bases and 5 bases, in that order; junction bases with no gene match: 9. This CDR3 is built from 16 residues. The full variable domain, rest sourced from reference TRBV11-3 and TRBJ2-1, is EAGVVQSPRYKIIEKKQPVAFWCNPISGHNTLYWYLQNLGQGPELLIRYENEEAVDDSQLPKDRFSAERLKGVDSTLKIQPAELGDSAVYLCASSFTGTSGNNEQFFGPGTRLTVL.

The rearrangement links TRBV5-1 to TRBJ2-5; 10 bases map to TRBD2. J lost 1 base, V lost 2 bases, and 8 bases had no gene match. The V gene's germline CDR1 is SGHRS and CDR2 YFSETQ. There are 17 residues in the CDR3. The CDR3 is CASSFTSGVGPQETQYF. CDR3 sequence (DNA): TGCGCCAGCAGCTTTACTAGCGGGGTGGGCCCCCAAGAGACCCAGTACTTC.

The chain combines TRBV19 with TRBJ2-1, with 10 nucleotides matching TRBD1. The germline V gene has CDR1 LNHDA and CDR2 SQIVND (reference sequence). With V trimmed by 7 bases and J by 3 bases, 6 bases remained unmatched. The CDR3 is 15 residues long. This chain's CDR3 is CASTGGQGHYNEQFF. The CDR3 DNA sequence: TGTGCCAGTACCGGGGGACAGGGGCACTACAATGAGCAGTTCTTC.

The CDR3 is CASSLGQFYEQYF. The CDR3, as DNA: TGTGCCAGCAGCTTAGGACAGTTTTACGAGCAGTACTTC. The chain has TRBV7-2 and TRBJ2-7; possibly TRBD1 for D (5 bases). The CDR3 runs 13 residues. Trimming took off 1 base at V and 4 bases at J, with 8 bases between the two ends. Germline V gene lookup returns CDR1 SGHTA and CDR2 FQGNSA.

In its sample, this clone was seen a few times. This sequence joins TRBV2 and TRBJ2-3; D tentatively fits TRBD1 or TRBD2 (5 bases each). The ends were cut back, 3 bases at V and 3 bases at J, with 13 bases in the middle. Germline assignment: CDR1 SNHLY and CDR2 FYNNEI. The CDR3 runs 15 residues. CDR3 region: CASSESGGWTDTQYF. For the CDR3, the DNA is TGTGCCAGCAGTGAGAGTGGGGGTTGGACAGATACGCAGTATTTT.